A selection of T cell receptor beta chains follows, all from one sample in a study of regulatory T cells in long-lasting Graves disease. TCRdb reanalysed the multiplex PCR reads using MiXCR and keeps one entry per CDR3 protein. The sample has around 240,000 distinct CDR3 sequences; around 19% are singletons. Separately, the same data were catalogued under a study of T cells in Graves' hyperthyroidism and ophthalmopathy.

The sample was peripheral blood mononuclear cells (PBMCs), taken at new diagnosis, from a patient treated with antithyroid drugs. Receptors originate from a woman aged 25 to 39 with Graves disease. Each CDR3 is given with its conserved first and last residue. D genes are given only for firm matches. Size is stated for part of the rows, as once, few or many counts, or as a class when the clone is expanded.

D	V	J	size	CDR3	DNA
.	TRBV20-1	TRBJ1-5	many	CSARDLQGMEAQPQHF	TGCAGTGCTAGAGATCTTCAGGGGATGGAGGCGCAGCCCCAGCATTTT
TRBD1	TRBV5-4	TRBJ2-5	many	CASSAPGQEETQYF	TGTGCCAGCAGCGCTCCGGGACAGGAAGAGACCCAGTACTTC
TRBD2	TRBV6-1	TRBJ2-7	.	CASSEAELKRTSGSGEQYF	TGTGCCAGCAGTGAGGCCGAGCTAAAACGGACTAGCGGGAGTGGAGAGCAGTACTTC
TRBD1	TRBV6-1	TRBJ1-4	few	CASTRTGTGGEKLFF	TGTGCCAGCACCCGAACCGGGACAGGGGGAGAAAAACTGTTTTTT
.	TRBV2	TRBJ1-1	.	CASTGVWAFF	TGTGCCAGCACAGGGGTTTGGGCTTTCTTT
TRBD2	TRBV6-1	TRBJ2-1	many	CASSPQLPGLAGYNEQFF	TGTGCCAGCAGTCCACAGCTCCCGGGACTAGCGGGGTATAATGAGCAGTTCTTC
TRBD1	TRBV13	TRBJ2-3	many	CASRRTGWNTQYF	TGTGCCAGCAGGCGGACAGGGTGGAATACGCAGTATTTT
TRBD1	TRBV14	TRBJ1-2	.	CASSQAGQGHSARRLNYGYTF	TGTGCCAGCAGCCAGGCCGGACAGGGGCACTCGGCGCGAAGACTAAACTATGGCTACACCTTC
.	TRBV3-1	TRBJ1-3	many	CASSPPGRNTIYF	TGTGCCAGCAGCCCACCAGGGCGAAACACCATATATTTT
.	TRBV19	TRBJ1-5	.	CASTLQGWGNQPQHF	TGTGCCAGTACCCTACAGGGTTGGGGCAATCAGCCCCAGCATTTT
.	TRBV20-1	TRBJ1-2	many	CSAFRDGNYGYTF	TGCAGTGCTTTCCGGGACGGGAACTATGGCTACACCTTC
TRBD2	TRBV7-2	TRBJ2-5	many	CASASGGPQETQYF	TGTGCCAGCGCCAGCGGGGGCCCTCAAGAGACCCAGTACTTC
.	TRBV20-1	TRBJ2-7	few	CSATVQSSHEQYF	TGCAGTGCTACCGTGCAGTCTTCTCACGAGCAGTACTTC
.	TRBV7-2	TRBJ2-5	many	CASSLVWGQETQYF	TGTGCCAGCAGCTTAGTTTGGGGGCAAGAGACCCAGTACTTC
TRBD1	TRBV18	TRBJ2-6	.	CASSPGTAGANVLTF	TGTGCCAGCTCGCCCGGGACAGCCGGGGCCAACGTCCTGACTTTC
TRBD1	TRBV10-3	TRBJ2-5	many	CAISEQGAGQETQYF	TGTGCCATCAGTGAGCAGGGGGCTGGCCAAGAGACCCAGTACTTC
.	TRBV12-3/TRBV12-4	TRBJ2-6	few	CASSRGGSGANVLTF	TGTGCCAGCAGCAGAGGGGGTTCTGGGGCCAACGTCCTGACTTTC
.	TRBV28	TRBJ2-7	many	CASSLLGASNYEQYF	TGTGCCAGCAGTTTATTGGGGGCCTCAAACTACGAGCAGTACTTC
TRBD1	TRBV12-5	TRBJ2-1	many	CASGLVLGQGGDNEQFF	TGTGCTAGTGGTTTGGTACTGGGACAGGGGGGGGACAATGAGCAGTTCTTC
.	TRBV5-4	TRBJ1-2	.	CASSLTRYNYGYTF	TGTGCCAGCAGCTTGACACGTTATAACTATGGCTACACCTTC
.	TRBV20-1	TRBJ2-7	many	CSASSPNRIYSYEQYF	TGCAGTGCTAGCTCACCAAACAGGATATATTCCTACGAGCAGTACTTC
.	TRBV2	TRBJ2-3	many	CASSRGASTDTQYF	TGTGCCAGCAGTCGGGGGGCGAGCACAGATACGCAGTATTTT
.	TRBV11-2	TRBJ1-5	.	CASGLEGRHQPQHF	TGTGCCAGCGGCTTAGAGGGTCGGCATCAGCCCCAGCATTTT
TRBD2	TRBV20-1	TRBJ2-1	.	CSARDSRGDPYNEQFF	TGCAGTGCTAGAGACTCTCGGGGGGACCCCTACAATGAGCAGTTCTTC
.	TRBV28	TRBJ1-2	few	CASRRYLGGPYGYTF	TGTGCCAGCAGGCGATACCTCGGGGGCCCCTATGGCTACACCTTC
.	TRBV12-3/TRBV12-4	TRBJ1-6	many	CASTPGGANSPLHF	TGTGCCAGCACCCCCGGGGGGGCTAATTCACCCCTCCACTTT
TRBD1	TRBV28	TRBJ1-2	.	CASSFGGGQGYTF	TGTGCCAGCAGTTTTGGAGGGGGCCAAGGCTACACCTTC